The 25 T cell receptor beta chains below were found in one sample sequenced in a study of blood T cell repertoires in COVID-19. The table came from immunoSEQ multiplex PCR; TCRdb's copy has only in-frame clones and leaves some out. This sample yields roughly 100,000 clones, of which around nine tenths are seen a single time; roughly 8.1% belongs to the top ten. Source material: peripheral blood. Receptor source: a woman aged 70 to 79 with acute or convalescent COVID-19.

The V call is TRBV15, the J call TRBJ2-4; 8 bases agree with TRBD1. The length of the CDR3 is 17 residues. The V gene's germline CDR1 is LNHNV and CDR2 YYDKDF (reference sequence). Trimming cost V 3 bases and J 1 base; bases outside gene matches: 8. This CDR3 reads CATSSDRGEGAKNIQYF. The DNA of the CDR3 is TGTGCCACCAGCAGCGACAGGGGCGAAGGGGCCAAAAACATTCAGTACTTC.

J is TRBJ2-2 and V is TRBV27, with TRBD1 matching over 7 bases. The CDR3 consists of 17 residues. In germline, CDR1 is MNHEY, CDR2 SMNVEV (reference sequence). Trimming cost V 5 bases and J 0 bases; bases outside gene matches: 9. CDR3: CASSLLRTGTNTGELFF. CDR3 coding DNA: TGTGCCAGCAGTCTACTCCGGACAGGAACGAACACCGGGGAGCTGTTTTTT.

The chain employs TRBV6-5 and TRBJ2-2, with D tentatively TRBD2 (6 bases). Germline CDR1 is MNHEY and CDR2 is SVGAGI. This CDR3 contains 15 residues. Trimming removed 6 bases from V and 6 bases from J, with 17 bases in between. The CDR3 loop is CASRLAHQGPGELFF. The DNA of the CDR3 is TGTGCCAGCAGACTAGCTCATCAGGGTCCCGGGGAGCTGTTTTTT.

The genes are TRBV7-9 and TRBJ1-2, with D possibly matching TRBD1 (6 bases). The CDR3 loop spans 15 amino acids. V was clipped by 5 bases and J by 7 bases, with 20 bases between them. Germline CDR1 is SEHNR and CDR2 is FQNEAQ (reference sequence). As DNA, the CDR3 is TGTGCCAGCAGCCCTTGGCAGGCCAGGGGATCTGGCTACACCTTC. It yields the protein CASSPWQARGSGYTF.

V is TRBV7-9 and J is TRBJ1-2; TRBD1 matches 7 bases. The germline V gene has CDR1 SEHNR and CDR2 FQNEAQ (reference sequence). The CDR3 covers 15 residues. V was pared by 0 bases and J by 5 bases, with 6 bases of the junction left unmatched. CDR3 region: CASSLAGTALYGYTF. The CDR3 coding sequence is TGTGCCAGCAGCTTAGCCGGGACAGCGCTATATGGCTACACCTTC.

The chain couples TRBV4-2 to TRBJ2-5, with TRBD2 identical over 14 bases. There are 20 residues in the CDR3. Germline V lookup: CDR1 LGHNA, CDR2 YNFKEQ. V dropped 1 base and J dropped 4; count of bases not matched to a gene: 14. The CDR3 DNA is TGTGCCAGCAGCCAAGTCTCCGTTCGACTAGCGGGAGGGAGTGGAGAGACCCAGTACTTC. It translates to CASSQVSVRLAGGSGETQYF.

The chain links TRBV18 to TRBJ1-5; D remains ambiguous. Looked up from germline, CDR1 is KGHSH and CDR2 is LQKENI. V lost 2 bases to trimming and J lost 6 bases, with 11 bases between them. The CDR3 loop spans 14 amino acids. The CDR3 is CASSPNSQSQPQHF. Written as DNA, the CDR3 is TGTGCCAGCTCACCAAACAGCCAGAGTCAGCCCCAGCATTTT.

This clone has only a few counts. The rearrangement uses TRBV19 and TRBJ1-1; 9 bases map to TRBD1. Trimming took 5 bases from V and 5 from J; bases not matched to a gene: 6. Looked up from germline, CDR1 is LNHDA and CDR2 is SQIVND (reference sequence). The CDR3 contains 14 residues. DNA of the CDR3: TGTGCCAGTAGTTCACAGGGGGCGAGAACTGAAGCTTTCTTT. Translation gives CASSSQGARTEAFF.

The chain couples TRBV9 to TRBJ1-4, with D unresolved. Looked up from germline, CDR1 is SGDLS and CDR2 is YYNGEE. This CDR3 comprises 15 residues. The ends were cut back, 0 bases at V and 5 bases at J, with 11 bases in the middle. CDR3 nucleotides: TGTGCCAGCAGCGTAGATTCAGTACCGAATGAAAAACTGTTTTTT. It translates to CASSVDSVPNEKLFF.

This chain joins TRBV27 and TRBJ1-2; TRBD1 aligns across 8 bases. CDR1 and CDR2 from the germline V gene are MNHEY and SMNVEV (reference sequence). V trimming: 5 bases; J trimming: 8 bases; junction bases outside the gene matches: 7. The CDR3 is 13 amino acids. CDR3 DNA sequence: TGTGCCAGCAGTGCTTACAGGGGGAGAGGCTACACCTTC. Translated, it gives CASSAYRGRGYTF.

The gene calls are TRBV11-2 and TRBJ2-3; TRBD2 agrees at 13 bases. Germline V gives CDR1 SGHAT, CDR2 FQNNGV. This CDR3 contains 17 residues. J gave up 2 bases and V 0 bases, and 2 bases lay outside the gene matches. CDR3 residues: CASSLEGLAGNTDTQYF. DNA for the CDR3: TGTGCCAGCAGCTTAGAGGGACTAGCGGGGAACACAGATACGCAGTATTTT.

This chain connects TRBV28 to TRBJ2-7; TRBD2 aligns across 10 bases. Germline trimming cut 3 bases from V and 2 bases from J; bases unmatched to any gene: 7. The CDR3 covers 16 residues. Looked up from germline, CDR1 is MDHEN and CDR2 is SYDVKM. The CDR3 here is CASSFGLAGDPYEQYF. CDR3 sequence (DNA): TGTGCCAGCAGTTTTGGGCTAGCGGGAGATCCCTACGAGCAGTACTTC.

The chain couples TRBV6-5 to TRBJ2-7; no firm D call. This CDR3 region has 13 residues. The germline gives CDR1 MNHEY, CDR2 SVGAGI. Trimming shortened V by 2 bases and J by 6 bases, and 11 bases separated the two germline ends. CDR3 sequence (DNA): TGTGCCAGCAGTTACGCTAGAGATGGCGAGCAGTACTTC. It is translated as CASSYARDGEQYF.

This chain joins TRBV15 and TRBJ2-7; D is uncertain. This CDR3 is 14 amino acids long. Germline lookup yields CDR1 LNHNV and CDR2 YYDKDF (reference sequence). Trimming shortened V by 5 bases and J by 4 bases, and 15 bases separated the two germline ends. The CDR3 nucleotides read TGTGCCACCAGCCATACCCCCGGGTTGTACGAGCAGTACTTC. Translated, it gives CATSHTPGLYEQYF.

The chain has TRBV15 and TRBJ2-1; no clear D. CDR1 LNHNV and CDR2 YYDKDF come from the germline V gene (reference sequence). Between the trimmed V and J ends, which lost 5 bases and 0 bases, there was a span of 14 bases. The CDR3 contains 16 residues. The CDR3 region is CATSLNHPSSYNEQFF. CDR3 bases: TGTGCCACCAGCCTAAATCATCCGAGCTCCTACAATGAGCAGTTCTTC.

V is TRBV5-1 and J is TRBJ1-1; D gene ambiguous. Germline V gene data show CDR1 as SGHRS and CDR2 as YFSETQ. The ends were cut back, 0 bases at V and 1 base at J, with 7 bases in the middle. This CDR3 comprises 14 residues. The CDR3 nucleotides are TGCGCCAGCAGCTTGGGTTCCAAGAACACTGAAGCTTTCTTT. It yields the protein CASSLGSKNTEAFF.

The chain employs TRBV15 and TRBJ2-2; 8 bases fit TRBD1. J was trimmed by 6 bases and V by 3 bases; bases with no gene match: 3. CDR3 length: 14 residues. Germline assignment: CDR1 LNHNV and CDR2 YYDKDF (reference sequence). The CDR3 loop reads CATSRTGVAGELFF. In nucleotides, the CDR3 is TGTGCCACCAGCAGGACAGGGGTAGCCGGGGAGCTGTTTTTT.

This chain connects TRBV13 to TRBJ1-2, with D possibly matching TRBD1 (6 bases). Trimming left V 0 bases short and J 0 bases short, with 17 bases between. The germline CDR1 and CDR2 sequences are PRHDT and FYEKMQ (reference sequence). The CDR3 is made up of 18 amino acids. The CDR3 nucleotides are TGTGCCAGCAGCTTAGGCCCGCGGACAGCCCACGCTAACTATGGCTACACCTTC. Translation gives CASSLGPRTAHANYGYTF.

The chain carries TRBV29-1 and TRBJ2-7; 8 bases align to TRBD2. Germline V gene sequence: CDR1 SQVTM, CDR2 ANQGSEA. CDR3 length: 14 amino acids. With V trimmed by 2 bases and J by 6 bases, 9 bases remained unmatched. CDR3 sequence: CSVEFGGGMGEQYF. In DNA, the CDR3 is TGCAGCGTTGAATTCGGGGGGGGAATGGGCGAGCAGTACTTC.

This clone has a single count. V usage is TRBV7-3 and J usage is TRBJ2-5; 9 bases line up with TRBD2. Germline trimming cut 5 bases from V and 5 bases from J; bases unmatched to any gene: 9. The CDR3 spans 15 residues. Germline V gives CDR1 SGHTA, CDR2 FQGTGA. CDR3 region: CASSPAGSGGETQYF. Here the CDR3 DNA reads TGTGCCAGCAGCCCGGCGGGGAGCGGGGGGGAGACCCAGTACTTC.

The chain carries TRBV7-9 and TRBJ1-1; 11 positions agree with TRBD1. The CDR3 is 15 amino acids. J gave up 4 bases and V 5 bases, and 6 bases lay outside the gene matches. Looked up from germline, CDR1 is SEHNR and CDR2 is FQNEAQ (reference sequence). CDR3 protein: CASSPRTGGGTEAFF. CDR3 DNA: TGTGCCAGCAGCCCAAGGACAGGGGGCGGCACTGAAGCTTTCTTT.

The V call is TRBV2, the J call TRBJ1-2, with TRBD1 matching over 8 bases. V was pared by 0 bases and J by 10 bases, with 7 bases of the junction left unmatched. This CDR3 comprises 14 residues. Germline-derived CDR1 and CDR2 are SNHLY and FYNNEI. In DNA form, the CDR3 reads TGTGCCAGCAGTGAAGCGCTCACAGGGGGTACCTACACCTTC. This gives the protein CASSEALTGGTYTF.

This chain connects TRBV12-3 or TRBV12-4 to TRBJ1-1; no definite D call. The CDR3 is 13 amino acids. V lost 3 bases and J lost 1, with 6 bases in between. As DNA, the CDR3 is TGTGCCAGCAGTTTCGTAGAGAACACTGAAGCTTTCTTT. Protein sequence: CASSFVENTEAFF.

The chain combines TRBV9 with TRBJ2-3; 9 bases are shared with TRBD2. Germline CDR1 SGDLS, CDR2 YYNGEE. With 2 bases clipped from V and 4 bases from J, the junction kept 5 bases outside the gene matches. The CDR3 is 15 residues long. The CDR3 nucleotides read TGTGCCAGCAGCGTTAGCGGGAGTGCCTCAGATACGCAGTATTTT. Residues: CASSVSGSASDTQYF. The variable domain in full, completed from reference TRBV9 and TRBJ2-3, reads DSGVTQTPKHLITATGQRVTLRCSPRSGDLSVYWYQQSLDQGLQFLIQYYNGEERAKGNILERFSAQQFPDLHSELNLSSLELGDSALYFCASSVSGSASDTQYFGPGTRLTVL.

The CDR3: CASSLRAGGYNEQFF. For the CDR3, the DNA is TGTGCCAGCAGCCTACGGGCGGGGGGTTACAATGAGCAGTTCTTC. V is TRBV3-1 (or the pseudogene TRBV3-2) and J is TRBJ2-1; the match to TRBD2 covers 8 bases. Germline CDR1 reads LGHDT; CDR2 reads YNNKEL (reference sequence). V was pared by 4 bases and J by 4 bases, with 6 bases of the junction left unmatched. The CDR3 is 15 residues long.